The following is a TCR beta chain sequence with its context. Its antigen target is currently unknown. Nothing much larger sits one base from this clone, and base qualities are not available. The CDR3 regions of human TCRbeta chains were analyzed by immunosequencing. Under the source paper's analysis protocol: Repertoire TCRs were matched against a reference library of SARS-CoV-2-specific TCRs generated with the MIRA antigen-specificity platform. Breadth meant the fraction of unique TCRs that were SARS-CoV-2-associated, whereas depth meant the fraction of total T cells that were SARS-CoV-2-associated. Each spike-specific TCR was assigned to its reactive spike region and to a CD4 or CD8 class using the MIRA data. Log10-transformed breadth and depth values were compared by one-way ANOVA with Sidak's multiple comparisons tests. TCRdb carries this immuneACCESS record with in-frame sequences only. Its versions omit some clonotypes, under half of them owing to an unresolved V gene in the studies checked, with the rest unexplained. That table supplies the V and J calls and clone size; D and trimming were determined from the DNA. The sample contains about 81,000 clones, 80% to 90% of them found a single time. The ten largest clonotypes hold around 3.5% of the sample.

V drops 8 bases and J drops 4 bases, leaving 14 bases in between. The CDR3 starts with the cysteine, ends with the phenylalanine, and has 13 residues. This entry keeps only the CDR3 DNA: 39 bases, framed from base 1. The entry originates in a study of T cell responses to AZD1222 COVID-19 vaccine (dated by TCRdb to about 2021). For the study in its entirety: A total of about 230 trial participants underwent TCR sequencing, of whom some 210 received two doses of AZD1222 and 26 received two doses of the MenACWY control vaccine. Trial participants were enrolled into age subgroups of 18-55, 56-69 and 70-plus years, which contained about 160, 30 and 59 TCR-sequenced participants, respectively.

The time point tag for this specimen amounts to: about 28 days (+/-7) after the second vaccine dose. AZD1222 recipients whose second dose came at about 4 weeks and those whose second dose came at about 12 weeks were combined into one group, since spike-specific TCR depth and breadth did not differ between the two schedules. The vaccinee samples were drawn from two UK trials, COV001 and COV002, one of which was a single-blind randomized controlled phase 2/3 trial testing AZD1222 (ChAdOx1 nCoV-19) in healthy adults. For TCRbeta chain sequencing, PBMC samples from trial participants were taken at day 0 and at day 28 after the second dose. The study at large found these results: Because no day 14 peak-response samples were available, the repertoires could be characterized only after the peak T cell response. Most participants were white British and females outnumbered males, and the authors suggested that clonal diversity may have been underestimated. Vaccine-associated CD4 TCRs spanned the whole spike protein, with dominant responses in regions 160-218 and 743-854. Reportedly, almost half of the unique spike-specific TCRs recognized epitopes lying outside the regions that are mutated in the B.1.351 and B.1.1.7 variants. After two AZD1222 doses, spike-specific TCR breadth and depth were significantly higher than at day 0 and than in MenACWY recipients. The 56-69-year group was small, and its depth increase did not reach significance, likely because of low power. Conclusions about previously exposed vaccinees are limited, since just 5 or 6 AZD1222 recipients were seropositive for SARS-CoV-2 at baseline.

The sequence is built from TRBV12-3 or TRBV12-4 and TRBJ1-1; tentative D gene TRBD1, with 5 bases matching. The sequences come from peripheral blood, collected 28 days after the second AZD1222 dose. This clonotype was obtained from an adult who received the AZD1222 COVID-19 vaccine. The DNA reads as follows: TGTGCCAGCTCTAAGGCCGGGGGCACTGAAGCTTTCTTT. Its amino acids are CASSKAGGTEAFF.